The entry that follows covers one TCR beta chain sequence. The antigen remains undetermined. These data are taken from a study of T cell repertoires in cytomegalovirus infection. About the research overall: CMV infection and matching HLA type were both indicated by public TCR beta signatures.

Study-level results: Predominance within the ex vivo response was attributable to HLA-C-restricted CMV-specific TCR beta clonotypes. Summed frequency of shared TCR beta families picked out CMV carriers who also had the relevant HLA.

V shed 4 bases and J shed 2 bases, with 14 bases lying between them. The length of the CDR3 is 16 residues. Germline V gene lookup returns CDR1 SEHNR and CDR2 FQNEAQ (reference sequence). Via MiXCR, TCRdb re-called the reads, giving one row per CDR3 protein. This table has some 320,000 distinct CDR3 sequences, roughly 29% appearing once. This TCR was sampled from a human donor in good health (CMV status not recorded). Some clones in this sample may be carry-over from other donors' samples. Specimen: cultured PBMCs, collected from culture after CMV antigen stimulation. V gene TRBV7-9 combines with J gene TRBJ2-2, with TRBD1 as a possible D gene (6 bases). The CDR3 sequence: CASSSTGLANTGELFF. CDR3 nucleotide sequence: TGTGCCAGCAGCTCTACAGGGCTGGCCAACACCGGGGAGCTGTTTTTT.